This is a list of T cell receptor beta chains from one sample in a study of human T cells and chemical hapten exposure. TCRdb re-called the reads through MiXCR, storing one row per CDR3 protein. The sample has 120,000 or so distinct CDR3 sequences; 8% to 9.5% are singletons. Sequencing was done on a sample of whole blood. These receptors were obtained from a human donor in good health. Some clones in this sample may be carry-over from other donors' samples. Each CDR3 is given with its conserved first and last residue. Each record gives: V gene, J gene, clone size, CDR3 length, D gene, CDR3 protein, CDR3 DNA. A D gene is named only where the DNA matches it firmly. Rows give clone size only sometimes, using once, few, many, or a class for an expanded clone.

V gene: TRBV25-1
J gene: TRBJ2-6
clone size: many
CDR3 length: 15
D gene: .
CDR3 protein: CASSDMGSGANVLTF
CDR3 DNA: TGTGCCAGCAGTGACATGGGATCTGGGGCCAACGTCCTGACTTTC

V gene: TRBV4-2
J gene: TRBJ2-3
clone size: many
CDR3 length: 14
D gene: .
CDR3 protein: CASSTTGSTDTQYF
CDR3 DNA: TGTGCCAGCAGCACTACAGGGAGCACAGATACGCAGTATTTT

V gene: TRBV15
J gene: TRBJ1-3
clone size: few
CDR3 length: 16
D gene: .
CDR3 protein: CATSRDGREPGNTIYF
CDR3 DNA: TGTGCCACCAGCAGAGATGGCAGGGAGCCTGGAAACACCATATATTTT

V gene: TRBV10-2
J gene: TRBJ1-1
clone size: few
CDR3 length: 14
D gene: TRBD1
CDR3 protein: CASSEGQENTEAFF
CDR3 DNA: TGCGCCAGCAGTGAGGGACAGGAAAACACTGAAGCTTTCTTT

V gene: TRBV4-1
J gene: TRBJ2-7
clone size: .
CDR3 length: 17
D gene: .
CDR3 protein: CASSQEELAPQPYEQYF
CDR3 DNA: TGCGCCAGCAGCCAAGAGGAATTAGCGCCTCAGCCCTACGAGCAGTACTTC

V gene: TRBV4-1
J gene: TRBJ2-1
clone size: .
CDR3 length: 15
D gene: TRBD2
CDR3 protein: CASSRGGDLYNEQFF
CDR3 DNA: TGCGCCAGCAGTCGCGGGGGGGACCTATACAATGAGCAGTTCTTC

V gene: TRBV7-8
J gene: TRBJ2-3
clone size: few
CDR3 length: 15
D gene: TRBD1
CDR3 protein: CASSLDRVATDTQYF
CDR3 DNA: TGTGCCAGCAGCCTGGACAGGGTGGCCACAGATACGCAGTATTTT

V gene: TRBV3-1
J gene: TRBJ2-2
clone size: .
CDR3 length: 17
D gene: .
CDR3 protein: CASSPRRSGVNTGELFF
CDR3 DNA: TGTGCCAGCAGCCCACGGAGGTCTGGGGTGAACACCGGGGAGCTGTTTTTT

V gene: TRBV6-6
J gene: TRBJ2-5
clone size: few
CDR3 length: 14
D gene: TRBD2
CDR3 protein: CASSSAGAQETQYF
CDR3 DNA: TGTGCCAGCAGTTCAGCGGGAGCTCAAGAGACCCAGTACTTC

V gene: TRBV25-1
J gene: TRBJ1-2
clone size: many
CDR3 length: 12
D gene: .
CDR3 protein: CASSEYGTGYTF
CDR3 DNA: TGTGCCAGCAGTGAATATGGGACTGGCTACACCTTC

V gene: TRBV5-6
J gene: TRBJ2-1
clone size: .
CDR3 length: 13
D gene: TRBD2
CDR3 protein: CASRSWGGNEQFF
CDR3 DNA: TGTGCCAGCAGATCCTGGGGGGGGAATGAGCAGTTCTTC

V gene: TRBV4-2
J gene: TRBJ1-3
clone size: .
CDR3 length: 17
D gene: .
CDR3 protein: CASSQEQGVSLRDTIYF
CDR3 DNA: TGTGCCAGCAGCCAAGAGCAGGGTGTCAGTTTGAGGGACACCATATATTTT

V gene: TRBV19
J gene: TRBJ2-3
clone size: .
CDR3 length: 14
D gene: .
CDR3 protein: CASRSNLRTDTQYF
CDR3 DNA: TGTGCCAGCCGTAGTAACTTGCGCACAGATACGCAGTATTTT

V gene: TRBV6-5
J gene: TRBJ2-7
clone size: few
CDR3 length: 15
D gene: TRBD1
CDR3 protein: CASSYSGTGVDEQYF
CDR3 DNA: TGTGCCAGCAGTTACTCGGGGACAGGGGTAGACGAGCAGTACTTC

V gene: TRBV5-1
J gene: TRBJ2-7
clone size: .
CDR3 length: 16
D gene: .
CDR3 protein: CASSPKRDRLSYEQYF
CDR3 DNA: TGCGCCAGCAGCCCGAAGAGAGACAGGCTCTCCTACGAGCAGTACTTC

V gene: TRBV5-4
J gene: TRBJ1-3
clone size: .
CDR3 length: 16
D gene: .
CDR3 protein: CASSQGFDVVGNTIYF
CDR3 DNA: TGTGCCAGCAGCCAGGGGTTCGACGTTGTTGGAAACACCATATATTTT

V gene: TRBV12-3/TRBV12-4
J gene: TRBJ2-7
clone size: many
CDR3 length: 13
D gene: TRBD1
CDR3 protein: CASNQGVNYEQYF
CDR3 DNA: TGTGCCAGCAACCAGGGGGTAAACTACGAGCAGTACTTC

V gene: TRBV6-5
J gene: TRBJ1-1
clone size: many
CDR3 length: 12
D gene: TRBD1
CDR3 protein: CASQTGSSEAFF
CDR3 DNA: TGTGCCAGCCAGACAGGGTCCTCTGAAGCTTTCTTT

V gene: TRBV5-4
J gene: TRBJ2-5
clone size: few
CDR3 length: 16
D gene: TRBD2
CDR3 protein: CASSDTSGRRRGSQYF
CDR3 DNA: TGTGCCAGCAGCGACACTAGCGGGAGAAGGAGGGGGTCCCAGTACTTC

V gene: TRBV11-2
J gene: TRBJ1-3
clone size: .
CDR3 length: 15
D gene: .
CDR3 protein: CASSAHLRTGNTIYF
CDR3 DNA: TGTGCCAGCAGCGCACACCTCAGGACTGGAAACACCATATATTTT

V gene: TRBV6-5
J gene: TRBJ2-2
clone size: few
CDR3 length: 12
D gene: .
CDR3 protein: CASQRVPGELFF
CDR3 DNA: TGTGCCAGCCAAAGGGTCCCCGGGGAGCTGTTTTTT

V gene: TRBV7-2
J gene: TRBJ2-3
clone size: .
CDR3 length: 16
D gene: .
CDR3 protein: CASSFYRSSGTDTQYF
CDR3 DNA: TGTGCCAGCAGCTTTTATCGATCGTCAGGCACAGATACGCAGTATTTT

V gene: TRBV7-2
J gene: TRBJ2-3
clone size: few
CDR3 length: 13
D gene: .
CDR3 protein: CASSFVSTDTQYF
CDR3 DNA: TGTGCCAGCAGCTTCGTGAGCACAGATACGCAGTATTTT

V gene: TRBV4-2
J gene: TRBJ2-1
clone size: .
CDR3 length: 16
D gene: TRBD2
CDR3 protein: CASSQEWGGGYNEQFF
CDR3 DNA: TGTGCCAGCAGCCAAGAGTGGGGGGGGGGCTACAATGAGCAGTTCTTC

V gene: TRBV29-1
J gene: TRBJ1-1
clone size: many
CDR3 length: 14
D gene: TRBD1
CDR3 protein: CSVETGDMDTEAFF
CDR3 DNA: TGCAGCGTTGAGACAGGGGATATGGACACTGAAGCTTTCTTT

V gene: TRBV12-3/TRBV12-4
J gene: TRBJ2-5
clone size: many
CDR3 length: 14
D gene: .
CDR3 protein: CASRSGHKQETQYF
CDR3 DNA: TGTGCCAGCAGATCGGGACATAAACAAGAGACCCAGTACTTC

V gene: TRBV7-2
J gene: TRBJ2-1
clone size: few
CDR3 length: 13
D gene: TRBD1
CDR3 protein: CASSTGASGEQFF
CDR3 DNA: TGTGCCAGCAGCACAGGGGCTTCGGGAGAGCAGTTCTTC

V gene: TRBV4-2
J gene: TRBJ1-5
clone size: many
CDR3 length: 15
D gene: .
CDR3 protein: CASSQDSDTDQPQHF
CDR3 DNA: TGTGCCAGCAGCCAAGATTCGGACACCGATCAGCCCCAGCATTTT

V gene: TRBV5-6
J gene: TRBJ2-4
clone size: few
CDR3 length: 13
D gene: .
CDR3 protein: CASSVGPKNIQYF
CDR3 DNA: TGTGCCAGCAGCGTCGGACCTAAAAACATTCAGTACTTC

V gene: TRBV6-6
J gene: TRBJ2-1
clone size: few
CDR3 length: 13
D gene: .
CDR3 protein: CASSETLSGEQFF
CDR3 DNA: TGTGCCAGCAGTGAAACTTTATCGGGCGAGCAGTTCTTC

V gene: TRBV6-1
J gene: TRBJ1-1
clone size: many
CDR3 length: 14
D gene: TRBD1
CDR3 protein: CASSPGTGVTEAFF
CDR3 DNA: TGTGCCAGCAGCCCGGGGACAGGGGTTACTGAAGCTTTCTTT

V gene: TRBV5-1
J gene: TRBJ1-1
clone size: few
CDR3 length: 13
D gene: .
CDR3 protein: CASSLIRDTEAFF
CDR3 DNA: TGCGCCAGCAGCTTGATTAGGGACACTGAAGCTTTCTTT

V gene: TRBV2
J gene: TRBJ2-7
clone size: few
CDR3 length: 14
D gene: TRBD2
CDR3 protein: CASSELGGEDEQYF
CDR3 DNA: TGTGCCAGCAGTGAATTGGGGGGGGAAGACGAGCAGTACTTC

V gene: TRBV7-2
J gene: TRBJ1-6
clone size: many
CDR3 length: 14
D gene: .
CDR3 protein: CASSGQAYNSPLHF
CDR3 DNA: TGTGCCAGCAGCGGCCAAGCCTATAATTCACCCCTCCACTTT

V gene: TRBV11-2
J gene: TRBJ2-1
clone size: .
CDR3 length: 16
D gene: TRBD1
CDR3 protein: CASSFQLDRGGNEQFF
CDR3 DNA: TGTGCCAGCAGCTTCCAATTGGACAGGGGTGGCAATGAGCAGTTCTTC

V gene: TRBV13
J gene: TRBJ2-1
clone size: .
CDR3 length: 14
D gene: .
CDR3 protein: CASSCSQERNEQFF
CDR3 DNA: TGTGCCAGCAGCTGTAGTCAGGAGCGCAATGAGCAGTTCTTC

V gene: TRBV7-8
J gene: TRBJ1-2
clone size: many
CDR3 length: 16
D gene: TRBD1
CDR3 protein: CASSLRNRGWGYGYTF
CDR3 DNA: TGTGCCAGCAGCTTAAGGAACAGGGGATGGGGCTATGGCTACACCTTC

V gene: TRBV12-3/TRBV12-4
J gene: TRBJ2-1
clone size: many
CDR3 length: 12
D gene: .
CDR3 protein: CASSSDPNEQFF
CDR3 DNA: TGTGCCAGCAGCTCTGACCCGAATGAGCAGTTCTTC

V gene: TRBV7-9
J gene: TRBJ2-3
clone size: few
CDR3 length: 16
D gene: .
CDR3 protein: CASSLWITQFTDTQYF
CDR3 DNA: TGTGCCAGCAGCTTATGGATAACACAGTTCACAGATACGCAGTATTTT

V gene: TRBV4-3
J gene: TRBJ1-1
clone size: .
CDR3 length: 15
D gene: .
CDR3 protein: CASSAGRDRYTEAFF
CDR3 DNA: TGCGCCAGCAGCGCCGGGAGAGATAGGTACACTGAAGCTTTCTTT

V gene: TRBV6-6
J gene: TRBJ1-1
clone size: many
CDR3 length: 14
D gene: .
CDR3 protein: CASSYDEGPRQAFF
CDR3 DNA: TGTGCCAGCAGTTACGACGAGGGACCGCGGCAAGCTTTCTTT

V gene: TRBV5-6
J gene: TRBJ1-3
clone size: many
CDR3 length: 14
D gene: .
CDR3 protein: CASSFGTRGNTIYF
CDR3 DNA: TGTGCCAGCAGCTTTGGAACGAGAGGAAACACCATATATTTT

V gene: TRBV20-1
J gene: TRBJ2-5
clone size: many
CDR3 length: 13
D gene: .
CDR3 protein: CSARDLGVETQYF
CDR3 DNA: TGCAGTGCTAGAGATCTTGGGGTAGAGACCCAGTACTTC

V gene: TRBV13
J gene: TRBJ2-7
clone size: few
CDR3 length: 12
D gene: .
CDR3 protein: CASSRGGREQYF
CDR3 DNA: TGTGCCAGCAGTCGCGGGGGCCGCGAGCAGTACTTC

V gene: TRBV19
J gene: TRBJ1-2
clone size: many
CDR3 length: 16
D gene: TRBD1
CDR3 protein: CASTQKSPGQGNGYTF
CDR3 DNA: TGTGCCAGTACCCAAAAAAGCCCGGGACAGGGGAATGGCTACACCTTC

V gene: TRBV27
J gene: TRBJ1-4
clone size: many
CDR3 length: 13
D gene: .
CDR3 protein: CASSLLVSEKLFF
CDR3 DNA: TGTGCCAGCAGTTTGTTGGTTTCTGAAAAACTGTTTTTT

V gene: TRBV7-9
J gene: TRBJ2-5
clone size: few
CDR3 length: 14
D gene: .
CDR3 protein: CASSLNEGGETQYF
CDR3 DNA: TGTGCCAGCAGCTTAAACGAGGGAGGAGAGACCCAGTACTTC